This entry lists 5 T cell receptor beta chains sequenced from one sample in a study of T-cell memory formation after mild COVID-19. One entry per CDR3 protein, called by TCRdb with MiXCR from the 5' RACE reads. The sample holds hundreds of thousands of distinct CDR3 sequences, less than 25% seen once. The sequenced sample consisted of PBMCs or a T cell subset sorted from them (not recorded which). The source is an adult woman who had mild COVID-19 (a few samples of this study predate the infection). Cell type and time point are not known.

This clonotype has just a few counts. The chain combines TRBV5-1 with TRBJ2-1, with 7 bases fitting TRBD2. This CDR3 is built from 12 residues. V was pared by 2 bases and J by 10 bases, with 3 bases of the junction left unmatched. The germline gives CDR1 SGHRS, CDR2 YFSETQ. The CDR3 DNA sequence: TGCGCCAGCAGCTTCTTAGCGGGCGAGCAGTTCTTC. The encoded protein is CASSFLAGEQFF.

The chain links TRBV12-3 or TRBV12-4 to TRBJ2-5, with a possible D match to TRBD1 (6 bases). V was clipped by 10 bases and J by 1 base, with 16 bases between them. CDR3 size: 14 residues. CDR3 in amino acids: CATSTGSFQETQYF. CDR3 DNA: TGTGCCACCTCGACAGGATCCTTCCAAGAGACCCAGTACTTC.

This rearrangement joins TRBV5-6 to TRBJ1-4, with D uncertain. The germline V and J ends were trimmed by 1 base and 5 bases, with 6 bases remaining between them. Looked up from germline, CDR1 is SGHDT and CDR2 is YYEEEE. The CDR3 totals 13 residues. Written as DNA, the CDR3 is TGTGCCAGCAGCTTGAGGCTCAATGAAAAACTGTTTTTT. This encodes CASSLRLNEKLFF. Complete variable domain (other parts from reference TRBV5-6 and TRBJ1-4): DAGVTQSPTHLIKTRGQQVTLRCSPKSGHDTVSWYQQALGQGPQFIFQYYEEEERQRGNFPDRFSGHQFPNYSSELNVNALLLGDSALYLCASSLRLNEKLFFGSGTQLSVL.

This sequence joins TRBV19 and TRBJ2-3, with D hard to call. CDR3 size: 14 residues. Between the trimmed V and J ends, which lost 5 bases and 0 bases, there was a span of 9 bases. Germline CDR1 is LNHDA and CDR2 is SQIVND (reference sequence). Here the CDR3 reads CASSRSTSTDTQYF. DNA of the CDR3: TGTGCCAGTAGTCGTAGCACTAGCACAGATACGCAGTATTTT.

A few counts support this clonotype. CDR3 amino acids: CATRGGGSQETQYF. In DNA form, the CDR3 reads TGTGCCACCCGGGGAGGTGGATCCCAAGAGACCCAGTACTTC. The chain couples TRBV10-3 to TRBJ2-5; perhaps TRBD2 as D (6 bases). This CDR3 spans 14 amino acids. Germline V gene lookup returns CDR1 ENHRY and CDR2 SYGVKD. Trimming took 10 bases from V and 1 from J, leaving 16 bases between them.